The 32 T cell receptor beta chains listed next were all sequenced from one sample in a study of PD-1 blockade in classical Hodgkin lymphoma. Specified time point: cycle 4 day 1 (C4D1), after around six weeks of nivolumab. In every patient, relapse followed autologous stem cell transplantation, while exposure to brentuximab vedotin differed. Out of thawed PBMCs, magnetic negative selection purified CD4+ T cells. Clones were sequenced by immunoSEQ multiplex PCR, and TCRdb holds only the in-frame ones, with some missing. Of about 13,000 clones in the sample, 70% to 85% were seen once. The source material was CD4+ T cells from blood, sampled before the fourth cycle of nivolumab. Receptors were obtained from a human donor with classical Hodgkin lymphoma.

The chain combines TRBV5-6 with TRBJ2-7, with D uncertain. Germline assignment: CDR1 SGHDT and CDR2 YYEEEE. Trimming removed 1 base at V and 6 bases at J, with 11 bases between. The CDR3 has 13 amino acids. The CDR3 spells CASSLRFTREQYF. In nucleotides, the CDR3 is TGTGCCAGCAGCTTGAGGTTCACTCGCGAGCAGTACTTC.

In its sample, this clone was seen once. The gene calls are TRBV11-1 and TRBJ2-1; perhaps TRBD1 as D (6 bases). The CDR3 extends over 17 amino acids. V lost 5 bases to trimming and J lost 1 base, with 18 bases between them. Germline V lookup: CDR1 SGHAT, CDR2 FQDESV (reference sequence). The CDR3 bases are TGTGCCAGCAGCCGAACATTTAACAGGGCTTCCTACAATGAGCAGTTCTTC. Translation gives CASSRTFNRASYNEQFF.

The V call is TRBV5-1, the J call TRBJ1-1; D ambiguous. The germline V gene encodes CDR1 SGHRS and CDR2 YFSETQ. V gave up 1 base and J gave up 4 bases, with 8 bases separating them. The CDR3 spans 13 residues. The chain's CDR3 is CASSLSRATEAFF. DNA for the CDR3: TGCGCCAGCAGCTTGTCGAGGGCCACTGAAGCTTTCTTT.

CDR3 in DNA: TGTGCCAGTAGCTCTCAGGGAGGGATCACAGATACGCAGTATTTT. This translates into CASSSQGGITDTQYF. The chain has TRBV19 and TRBJ2-3, with 7 bases that match TRBD2. In germline, CDR1 is LNHDA, CDR2 SQIVND (reference sequence). With V trimmed by 6 bases and J by 2 bases, 8 bases remained unmatched. The CDR3 contains 15 residues.

The chain is built from TRBV2 and TRBJ1-6; no clear D gene. V lost 6 bases and J 6 bases, leaving 9 bases between the germline ends. Germline assignment: CDR1 SNHLY and CDR2 FYNNEI. The CDR3 is 13 residues long. The CDR3 reads CASRTSLNSPLHF. The CDR3 region has the DNA TGTGCCAGCAGGACAAGCCTTAATTCACCCCTCCACTTT.

The V call is TRBV7-9, the J call TRBJ1-1; D remains ambiguous. The CDR3 length is 12 residues. V lost 3 bases to trimming and J lost 8 bases, with 10 bases between them. The germline gives CDR1 SEHNR, CDR2 FQNEAQ (reference sequence). CDR3 sequence: CASSFRREEAFF. CDR3 DNA: TGTGCCAGCAGCTTCCGTAGGGAAGAAGCTTTCTTT.

The rearrangement links TRBV15 to TRBJ2-1; 7 nucleotides align to TRBD1. This CDR3 contains 16 residues. Germline loops: CDR1 LNHNV, CDR2 YYDKDF (reference sequence). The junction had 13 bases not matched to a gene; V was cut back by 5 bases and J by 6 bases. The CDR3 nucleotides are TGTGCCACCAGCTGGGGATCCGGGACAGTATTCAATGAGCAGTTCTTC. This gives the protein CATSWGSGTVFNEQFF.

The chain is built from TRBV5-6 and TRBJ2-1; D is unresolved. Germline lookup yields CDR1 SGHDT and CDR2 YYEEEE. This CDR3 spans 12 amino acids. The V end was cut by 2 bases, the J end by 7 bases, with 7 bases between. The CDR3 protein is CASSFGWNEQFF. The CDR3 region has the DNA TGTGCCAGCAGCTTCGGGTGGAATGAGCAGTTCTTC.

The V and J genes are TRBV4-3 and TRBJ2-7; 14 nucleotides align to TRBD2. The V gene end was trimmed by 6 bases and the J gene end by 1 base; junction bases not matched to a gene: 8. The CDR3 runs to 17 residues. Germline V lookup: CDR1 LGHNA, CDR2 YSLEER. The CDR3: CASSPGLAGVRSYEQYF. CDR3 coding DNA: TGCGCCAGCAGTCCGGGACTAGCGGGAGTAAGATCCTACGAGCAGTACTTC.

Note on this clone: The germline gene is not matched at one end of the junction; a read error may be the cause. J is TRBJ1-5 and V is TRBV19; tentatively, D is TRBD1 (6 bases). The CDR3 loop spans 17 amino acids. Germline assignment: CDR1 LNHDA and CDR2 SQIVND (reference sequence). This chain's CDR3 is CASSILFVVGGNQPQHF. The CDR3 DNA reads TGTGCCAGTAGTATTCTGTTCGTTGTGGGGGGCAACCAGCCCCAGCATTTT.

This clone has more than one count but fewer than ten. The chain links TRBV7-9 to TRBJ1-1, with 9 bases that match TRBD1. This CDR3 contains 16 residues. The J segment lost 4 bases and the V segment lost 5 bases, leaving 11 bases of the junction unmatched. Germline CDR1 and CDR2: SEHNR and FQNEAQ (reference sequence). The CDR3 region is CASSRTGTGFVTEAFF. The CDR3 bases are TGTGCCAGCAGCAGAACCGGGACAGGGTTTGTCACTGAAGCTTTCTTT.

The rearrangement uses TRBV4-1 and TRBJ1-5; TRBD1 matches at 10 bases. The CDR3 consists of 16 residues. V dropped 4 bases and J dropped 2; count of bases not matched to a gene: 5. The germline V gene encodes CDR1 MGHRA and CDR2 YSYEKL. The CDR3 nucleotides read TGCGCCAGCAGCCCCTTAGGACAGGGGGGCAATCAGCCCCAGCATTTT. Translating gives CASSPLGQGGNQPQHF.

The genes are TRBV7-9 and TRBJ2-1; 9 bases are a match to TRBD2. The CDR3 has 15 amino acids. Trimming took 5 bases from V and 9 from J; bases not matched to a gene: 11. CDR1 is SEHNR and CDR2 is FQNEAQ in the germline V gene (reference sequence). CDR3 residues: CASSIGGSGSGEQFF. As DNA, the CDR3 is TGTGCCAGCAGCATAGGGGGTAGCGGGAGTGGTGAGCAGTTCTTC. The variable domain in full, completed from reference TRBV7-9 and TRBJ2-1, reads DTGVSQNPRHKITKRGQNVTFRCDPISEHNRLYWYRQTLGQGPEFLTYFQNEAQLEKSRLLSDRFSAERPKGSFSTLEIQRTEQGDSAMYLCASSIGGSGSGEQFFGPGTRLTVL.

The V gene is TRBV7-8, the J gene TRBJ1-4; D gene unclear. The germline V gene has CDR1 SGHVS and CDR2 FQNEAQ. This CDR3 comprises 15 residues. Trimming shortened V by 4 bases and J by 5 bases, and 14 bases separated the two germline ends. Here the CDR3 reads CASSSRSGRNEKLFF. In DNA form, the CDR3 reads TGTGCCAGCAGCTCCAGGAGTGGACGAAATGAAAAACTGTTTTTT.

The chain joins TRBV7-9 to TRBJ2-6; D gene ambiguous. The CDR3 extends over 15 amino acids. The germline CDR1 and CDR2 sequences are SEHNR and FQNEAQ (reference sequence). Trimming shortened V by 3 bases and J by 0 bases, and 6 bases separated the two germline ends. CDR3 sequence reads: CASSLGNSGANVLTF. DNA for the CDR3: TGTGCCAGCAGCTTGGGTAACTCTGGGGCCAACGTCCTGACTTTC.

The chain couples TRBV10-3 to TRBJ2-3, with 7 bases matching TRBD2. This CDR3 is 15 amino acids long. V shed 7 bases and J 4 bases; nucleotides not matched to a gene: 11. Germline CDR1 reads ENHRY; CDR2 reads SYGVKD. Written as DNA, the CDR3 is TGTGCCATCAAGGGCGGGAGCCGCGGGGCAGATACGCAGTATTTT. Protein product: CAIKGGSRGADTQYF.

For this clone: Within the sample, other DNA sequences also encode this same CDR3. CDR3 region: CASSLGNEKLFF. The CDR3 DNA reads TGTGCCAGCAGCCTAGGTAATGAAAAACTGTTTTTT. This chain uses TRBV28 with TRBJ1-4, with D unresolved. V was shortened by 6 bases and J by 4 bases, with 6 bases between the two germline ends. The V gene's germline CDR1 is MDHEN and CDR2 SYDVKM. CDR3 length equals 12 residues.

The chain employs TRBV2 and TRBJ1-4; 9 bases map to TRBD1. Trimming took 6 bases from V and 6 from J; bases not matched to a gene: 8. Per the germline V gene, CDR1 is SNHLY and CDR2 is FYNNEI. The CDR3 sequence is 15 residues long. CDR3 protein: CASSLAGQGYEKLFF. Here the CDR3 DNA reads TGTGCCAGCAGCCTTGCGGGACAGGGATATGAAAAACTGTTTTTT. Full variable domain (remainder filled in from reference TRBV2 and TRBJ1-4): EPEVTQTPSHQVTQMGQEVILRCVPISNHLYFYWYRQILGQKVEFLVSFYNNEISEKSEIFDDQFSVERPDGSNFTLKIRSTKLEDSAMYFCASSLAGQGYEKLFFGSGTQLSVL.

This clone was seen a few times. This chain joins TRBV19 and TRBJ2-7; the D is unclear. This CDR3 has 11 residues. The ends were cut back, 10 bases at V and 3 bases at J, with 10 bases in the middle. Germline CDR1 LNHDA, CDR2 SQIVND (reference sequence). The CDR3, as DNA: TGTGCCACCTTTTCCGGCTACGAGCAGTACTTC. Protein sequence: CATFSGYEQYF.

This sequence joins TRBV28 and TRBJ2-6, with no clear D. The germline V gene encodes CDR1 MDHEN and CDR2 SYDVKM. V lost 5 bases and J lost 0, with 14 bases in between. The CDR3 consists of 17 residues. The CDR3 reads CASSGSSVFSGANVLTF. The DNA for the CDR3 is TGTGCCAGCAGTGGCAGTAGTGTCTTCTCTGGGGCCAACGTCCTGACTTTC.

Only one count was recorded for this clone. The rearrangement uses TRBV7-9 and TRBJ2-2; D is unresolved. The CDR3 sequence is 14 residues long. V lost 5 bases and J lost 4, with 11 bases in between. Germline values: CDR1 SEHNR, CDR2 FQNEAQ (reference sequence). The CDR3 nucleotides read TGTGCCAGCAGCGGCGGACGTGGCACCGGGGAGCTGTTTTTT. Residues: CASSGGRGTGELFF.

The J gene is TRBJ2-7, the V gene TRBV7-3; 8 positions match TRBD2. V dropped 5 bases and J dropped 4; count of bases not matched to a gene: 7. Germline V gene data show CDR1 as SGHTA and CDR2 as FQGTGA. The CDR3 spans 14 residues. CDR3 sequence reads: CASSPGGGKYEQYF. In nucleotides, the CDR3 is TGTGCCAGCAGCCCCGGGGGGGGCAAGTACGAGCAGTACTTC.

This rearrangement joins TRBV18 to TRBJ2-5; TRBD2 might be the D (6 bases). The ends were cut back, 3 bases at V and 0 bases at J, with 14 bases in the middle. The germline gives CDR1 KGHSH, CDR2 LQKENI. This CDR3 region has 16 residues. CDR3 nucleotides: TGTGCCAGCTCACCCCGGAGGGGCCCCAACCAAGAGACCCAGTACTTC. Residues: CASSPRRGPNQETQYF. Drawing the rest from reference TRBV18 and TRBJ2-5, the complete variable domain is NAGVMQNPRHLVRRRGQEARLRCSPMKGHSHVYWYRQLPEEGLKFMVYLQKENIIDESGMPKERFSAEFPKEGPSILRIQQVVRGDSAAYFCASSPRRGPNQETQYFGPGTRLLVL.

This clone was detected only once. V usage is TRBV27 and J usage is TRBJ2-5; no clear D gene. CDR1 MNHEY and CDR2 SMNVEV come from the germline V gene (reference sequence). This CDR3 is 11 amino acids long. Trimming stripped 8 bases from V and 5 bases from J, with 9 bases between. The CDR3 spells CASANGETQYF. The CDR3, as DNA: TGTGCCAGCGCTAACGGGGAGACCCAGTACTTC.

J is TRBJ2-7 and V is TRBV7-2; D is possibly TRBD1 (6 bases). The V and J ends lost 8 bases and 7 bases respectively, with 12 bases between them. The germline V gene has CDR1 SGHTA and CDR2 FQGNSA. The CDR3 runs to 11 residues. The CDR3 here is CASGSRGEQYF. The CDR3 nucleotides read TGTGCCAGCGGGTCAAGGGGGGAGCAGTACTTC.

The chain uses TRBV6-6 and TRBJ1-2, with 7 bases matching TRBD1. The V gene's germline CDR1 is MNHNY and CDR2 SVGAGI (reference sequence). Losses at the gene ends were 6 bases for V and 6 bases for J; bases not matched to a gene: 7. The CDR3 runs to 13 residues. CDR3: CASRQTGNHGYTF. The DNA for the CDR3 is TGTGCCAGCAGGCAGACAGGGAATCATGGCTACACCTTC.

V usage is TRBV9 and J usage is TRBJ2-3; D assignment may be TRBD1 or TRBD2 (6 bases each). Germline-derived CDR1 and CDR2 are SGDLS and YYNGEE. This CDR3 region has 18 residues. V was pared by 5 bases and J by 4 bases, with 26 bases between. CDR3 coding DNA: TGTGCCAGCAGTGACCCCCCTCCGGGGGCGTTCCCCCCAGATACGCAGTATTTT. Its translation is CASSDPPPGAFPPDTQYF.

The chain employs TRBV19 and TRBJ2-7; TRBD2 matches 7 bases. Trimming at V came to 5 bases and at J to 2 bases, leaving 9 bases not matched to a gene. CDR3 length: 15 amino acids. Germline V gives CDR1 LNHDA, CDR2 SQIVND (reference sequence). The CDR3 sequence is CASSPLGGITYEQYF. The CDR3, as DNA: TGTGCCAGTAGTCCCCTGGGAGGGATTACCTACGAGCAGTACTTC.

The CDR3 DNA is TGTGCCAGCAGAACCACAGGGAACACTGAAGCTTTCTTT. Translation: CASRTTGNTEAFF. The V gene is TRBV11-3, the J gene TRBJ1-1; a weak D match, TRBD1 (5 bases). CDR1 and CDR2 from the germline V gene are SGHNT and YENEEA. V was pared by 6 bases and J by 1 base, with 9 bases between. The CDR3 extends over 13 amino acids.

The chain has TRBV5-1 and TRBJ2-3; a possible D gene is TRBD1 (5 bases). The V end was cut by 0 bases, the J end by 3 bases, with 8 bases between. Germline lookup yields CDR1 SGHRS and CDR2 YFSETQ. This CDR3 contains 14 residues. CDR3 in DNA: TGCGCCAGCAGCTTGGAGGGGCTGACAGATACGCAGTATTTT. Amino acid sequence: CASSLEGLTDTQYF.

The chain employs TRBV7-2 and TRBJ2-1; TRBD2 agrees at 12 bases. Per the germline V gene, CDR1 is SGHTA and CDR2 is FQGNSA. The junction had 10 bases not matched to a gene; V was cut back by 8 bases and J by 8 bases. The CDR3 loop spans 15 amino acids. CDR3 protein: CASFPYLAGGDEQFF. The CDR3 DNA sequence: TGTGCCAGCTTCCCCTATCTAGCGGGGGGGGATGAGCAGTTCTTC.

This sequence joins TRBV5-1 and TRBJ2-2; 10 nucleotides line up with TRBD2. Germline lookup yields CDR1 SGHRS and CDR2 YFSETQ. The CDR3 extends over 14 amino acids. V was clipped by 8 bases and J by 5 bases; unmatched bases: 6. CDR3 sequence (DNA): TGCGCCAGTCAGCGAGCGGGGGGGACCGGGGAGCTGTTTTTT. Its protein product is CASQRAGGTGELFF.